The next 16 T cell receptor beta chains were all read from a single sample in a study of beta chain features in type 1 diabetes. Regarding the study as a whole: Shortening of TCRB CDR3s, moderate but significant, appeared in all four CD4+ subsets of Type 1 diabetes patients.

As every portion of the isolated RNA was reverse transcribed, the sequencing read expressed TCRB transcripts. Measured with immunoSEQ multiplex PCR; TCRdb has only the in-frame clones, and not every one. The sample lists 150,000 to 190,000 clones, approximately 10% occurring once. Their target antigens are unknown. The sequencing input was central memory CD4+ T cells from blood. These receptors were collected from a young man with type 1 diabetes.

This clone was found a few times. The chain links TRBV6-5 to TRBJ2-5, with 7 nucleotides matching TRBD2. The CDR3 consists of 15 residues. Trimming cost V 4 bases and J 4 bases; bases outside gene matches: 9. Germline CDR1 is MNHEY and CDR2 is SVGAGI. CDR3 nucleotides: TGTGCCAGCAGTTCCTCGCGGGAGCCCCCAGAGACCCAGTACTTC. Amino acid sequence: CASSSSREPPETQYF.

The rearrangement joins TRBV5-1 to TRBJ1-5; D remains unclear. Germline assignment: CDR1 SGHRS and CDR2 YFSETQ. The CDR3 spans 13 residues. With 2 bases removed from V and 0 bases from J, the gap between germline ends came to 3 bases. The CDR3 sequence is CASSFGSNQPQHF. DNA for the CDR3: TGCGCCAGCAGCTTCGGTAGCAATCAGCCCCAGCATTTT.

This clone was seen more than once but under ten times. This sequence joins TRBV30 and TRBJ1-5; D is undetermined. CDR3 size: 13 residues. The V end lost 2 bases, the J end lost 3 bases, and 8 bases lay between the germline ends. In germline, CDR1 is GTSNPN, CDR2 SVGIG (reference sequence). CDR3 DNA: TGTGCCTGGAGTAAGAGGGACAATCAGCCCCAGCATTTT. Its translation: CAWSKRDNQPQHF.

In this sample, this clone turned up a few times. The V gene is TRBV11-2, the J gene TRBJ2-7; 9 positions agree with TRBD2. Germline V gives CDR1 SGHAT, CDR2 FQNNGV. The CDR3 length is 16 residues. J lost 4 bases, V lost 6 bases, and 13 bases had no gene match. CDR3 nucleotides: TGTGCCAGCAGGGAACTAGCGGGTCCCTCGGGGTACGAGCAGTACTTC. This gives the protein CASRELAGPSGYEQYF.

This clone was counted a few times. The rearrangement uses TRBV7-9 and TRBJ2-3, with 12 nucleotides matching TRBD2. Germline assignment: CDR1 SEHNR and CDR2 FQNEAQ (reference sequence). This CDR3 contains 15 residues. Trimming removed 5 bases from V and 6 bases from J; junction bases left unmatched: 6. Written as DNA, the CDR3 is TGTGCCAGCAGCCGGACTAGCGGGATGGGGGATACGCAGTATTTT. Its protein is CASSRTSGMGDTQYF.

This clone was found a few times. J is TRBJ2-7 and V is TRBV28; D is unclear. The CDR3 is made up of 13 amino acids. V was clipped by 3 bases and J by 2 bases, with 8 bases between them. CDR1 is MDHEN, CDR2 SYDVKM, per germline. The CDR3 DNA reads as TGTGCCAGCAGTTTTGGTCGCGCCTACGAGCAGTACTTC. As protein: CASSFGRAYEQYF.

This clone turned up a few times. This chain links TRBV7-8 with TRBJ2-5; the match to TRBD2 covers 8 bases. The CDR3 length is 13 residues. In germline, CDR1 is SGHVS, CDR2 FQNEAQ. Unmatched junction bases numbered 4, after V lost 5 bases and J lost 5 bases. CDR3 loop: CASSPRTSETQYF. The CDR3 nucleotides are TGTGCCAGCAGCCCAAGGACTAGCGAGACCCAGTACTTC.

This clone was recorded a few times. J is TRBJ2-7 and V is TRBV29-1; D is possibly TRBD1 (5 bases). With 4 bases removed from V and 3 bases from J, the gap between germline ends came to 10 bases. This CDR3 contains 12 residues. Germline loops: CDR1 SQVTM, CDR2 ANQGSEA. CDR3 in DNA: TGCAGCGTTGCAGGGCAATTCTACGAGCAGTACTTC. Translation: CSVAGQFYEQYF.

The rearrangement links TRBV6-5 to TRBJ2-1; D is ambiguous. V lost 0 bases and J lost 9, with 9 bases in between. CDR1 MNHEY and CDR2 SVGAGI come from the germline V gene. The CDR3 spans 13 residues. The CDR3 loop reads CASSYSSGLEQFF. The CDR3, as DNA: TGTGCCAGCAGTTACTCGTCTGGGCTTGAGCAGTTCTTC.

The rearrangement links TRBV5-1 to TRBJ1-1; the D is unclear. V was shortened by 0 bases and J by 4 bases, with 13 bases between the two germline ends. Germline values: CDR1 SGHRS, CDR2 YFSETQ. The CDR3 contains 15 residues. The DNA for the CDR3 is TGCGCCAGCAGCTTGGAGGAGGGCATACTCACTGAAGCTTTCTTT. Amino acid sequence: CASSLEEGILTEAFF.

This clone appeared a few times. The chain's CDR3 is CASSLVASTSYNEQFF. In DNA, the CDR3 is TGTGCCAGCAGCTTAGTAGCTAGTACGTCCTACAATGAGCAGTTCTTC. J is TRBJ2-1 and V is TRBV7-9; D call uncertain. The CDR3 has 16 residues. Germline V CDR1 and CDR2: SEHNR, FQNEAQ (reference sequence). V shed 1 base and J shed 1 base, with 11 bases lying between them.

This clone was recorded a few times. The rearrangement uses TRBV5-5 and TRBJ1-5; TRBD1 agrees at 9 bases. The CDR3 is made up of 17 amino acids. Germline loops: CDR1 SGHKS, CDR2 YYEKEE (reference sequence). V was clipped by 4 bases and J by 2 bases; unmatched bases: 10. The CDR3 DNA reads as TGTGCCAGCAGCAAGGGACAGGGTTTTGGGGGCAATCAGCCCCAGCATTTT. Translated, it gives CASSKGQGFGGNQPQHF.

This clone has ten or more counts. This chain joins TRBV7-8 and TRBJ2-1; TRBD1 aligns across 12 bases. With 11 bases clipped from V and 3 bases from J, the junction kept 23 bases outside the gene matches. CDR3 size: 20 residues. CDR1 is SGHVS and CDR2 is FQNEAQ in the germline V gene. The CDR3 nucleotides are TGTGCCCTTGCGATGGGACAGGGGGCCCCTCTTACCGCTTTCTACAATGAGCAGTTCTTC. This codes for CALAMGQGAPLTAFYNEQFF.

The chain links TRBV29-1 to TRBJ2-1; 11 nucleotides agree with TRBD2. CDR1 and CDR2 (germline): SQVTM, ANQGSEA. The CDR3 has 17 amino acids. V lost 7 bases and J lost 7; bases outside the gene matches: 18. The CDR3 DNA reads as TGCAGCGCCACCGTGGGGGCTAGCGGGAGGAGGGGGAATGAGCAGTTCTTC. Residues: CSATVGASGRRGNEQFF.

This clone was observed a handful of times. The rearrangement links TRBV10-3 to TRBJ2-5; 8 positions agree with TRBD1. V shed 2 bases, J shed 5 bases, and the junction held 7 bases outside the gene matches. CDR1 is ENHRY and CDR2 is SYGVKD in the germline V gene. The CDR3 is 15 amino acids. The CDR3: CAISEPAQGAETQYF. The CDR3 DNA sequence: TGTGCCATCAGTGAGCCAGCCCAGGGGGCGGAGACCCAGTACTTC.

This clone appeared a few times. The rearrangement joins TRBV7-9 to TRBJ2-5; 13 bases map to TRBD2. This CDR3 region has 16 residues. Germline V gene lookup returns CDR1 SEHNR and CDR2 FQNEAQ (reference sequence). The V segment lost 3 bases and the J segment 5 bases; nucleotides outside the gene matches: 6. In DNA form, the CDR3 reads TGTGCCAGCAGCTTTGGACTAGCGGGAGCGGGGGAGACCCAGTACTTC. It is translated as CASSFGLAGAGETQYF.